The clone carrying this T cell receptor (beta chain) was seen only a few times. Its antigen remains unidentified. The V gene lost 3 bases and the J gene lost 6 bases, with 11 bases spanning the gap. Germline V gene sequence: CDR1 LGHDT, CDR2 YNNKEL (reference sequence). This CDR3 spans 13 amino acids. Sequencing used immunoSEQ multiplex PCR; TCRdb keeps in-frame clones, though not all of them. Of under 150,000 clones in the sample, around 91% are singletons; the top ten hold 4% to 6%. The sample originates from a study of T cell responses to AZD1222 COVID-19 vaccine. Whole-study results and caveats: Close to half of all spike-specific TCRs reportedly target regions of the variants that are unmutated. Among the donors, most were white British and more were female, and clonal diversity was possibly underestimated.

This chain links TRBV3-1 (or the pseudogene TRBV3-2) with TRBJ1-2, with a weak D call TRBD1 (6 bases). Specimen: peripheral blood, collected on day 0 of AZD1222 vaccination. This receptor was obtained from an adult in good health. Written as DNA, the CDR3 is TGTGCCAGCAGCCAGAGGACAGTTAATGGCTACACCTTC. This gives the protein CASSQRTVNGYTF.